This TCR beta chain appears in the sequencing data of a study of vaccination and CD4 T cells after COVID-19. Study information: Collection of post-vaccine samples followed dose two by a median 72 days, spanning a range of 14 to 241.

V was trimmed by 3 bases and J by 4 bases, leaving 9 bases between them. The CDR3 is made up of 14 amino acids. Germline CDR1 LNHDA, CDR2 SQIVND (reference sequence). About this clonotype itself: The target antigen is unknown.

Noted treatment: roughly 10-day PBMC culture with coronavirus spike peptide pools or control peptides (ViraFEST assay). Investigators obtained the unexposed donor's CD4+ T cells before the COVID-19 pandemic (2011-2018). Sequenced with the Oncomine TCR Beta short-read assay was DNA taken from cultured CD4+ T cells. MiXCR was run by TCRdb on the PCR reads, yielding one entry per CDR3 protein. The sample carries about 7,800 distinct CDR3 sequences, 45% to 65% recorded once. The chain recombines TRBV19 with TRBJ2-2; maybe TRBD1 (5 bases). Sequenced input: CD4+ T cells from blood, cultured in vitro. The sequence came from a human donor in good health. This CDR3 is CASSIKGSTGELFF. DNA for the CDR3: TGTGCCAGTAGTATTAAGGGGTCCACCGGGGAGCTGTTTTTT.